This TCR beta chain was sequenced during a study of blood T cells in healthy people across ages. Using a J-beta primer mix together with a sample-barcoded 5' primer, a second PCR was run for roughly 7 to 11 cycles. TCRdb analysed the 5' RACE reads with MiXCR anew, one entry per CDR3 protein. This sample has fewer than 2,000,000 distinct CDR3 sequences; about 39% occur once, and the top ten carry roughly 23%. The germline gives CDR1 LNHNV, CDR2 YYDKDF (reference sequence). Trimming took 6 bases from V and 5 from J; bases not matched to a gene: 5. The length of the CDR3 is 14 residues. The clonotype was recovered from a human donor in good health. The rearrangement joins TRBV15 to TRBJ2-2; 8 bases are shared with TRBD1. The sequencing input was blood. The CDR3 reads CATREQGDTGELFF. Written as DNA, the CDR3 is TGTGCCACCAGGGAACAGGGGGATACCGGGGAGCTGTTTTTT.